This entry describes one TCR beta chain. This sample stems from a study of blood T cell repertoires in COVID-19. Authors' analysis steps: How many nucleated cells were present was estimated from reference gene primer amplification. Using immunoSEQ multiplex PCR, the repertoire was profiled, and TCRdb retains in-frame clones only, with some absent. V and J calls and clone size are as listed in that table; D and trimming were resolved from the DNA. The data show about 230,000 clones, over 80% seen once. The CDR3 loop spans 15 amino acids. V dropped 5 bases and J dropped 3 bases, with 18 bases sitting between them. CDR1 is SGHKS and CDR2 is YYEKEE in the germline V gene (reference sequence).

Sequencing was performed on peripheral blood. This receptor was taken from a woman aged 25-40 years with COVID-19, enrolled during active disease. The rearrangement uses TRBV5-5 and TRBJ2-7; perhaps TRBD2 as D (5 bases). The CDR3 loop is CASRRRVDGYYEQYF. The CDR3 bases are TGTGCCAGCAGGAGGCGGGTGGACGGATACTACGAGCAGTACTTC.